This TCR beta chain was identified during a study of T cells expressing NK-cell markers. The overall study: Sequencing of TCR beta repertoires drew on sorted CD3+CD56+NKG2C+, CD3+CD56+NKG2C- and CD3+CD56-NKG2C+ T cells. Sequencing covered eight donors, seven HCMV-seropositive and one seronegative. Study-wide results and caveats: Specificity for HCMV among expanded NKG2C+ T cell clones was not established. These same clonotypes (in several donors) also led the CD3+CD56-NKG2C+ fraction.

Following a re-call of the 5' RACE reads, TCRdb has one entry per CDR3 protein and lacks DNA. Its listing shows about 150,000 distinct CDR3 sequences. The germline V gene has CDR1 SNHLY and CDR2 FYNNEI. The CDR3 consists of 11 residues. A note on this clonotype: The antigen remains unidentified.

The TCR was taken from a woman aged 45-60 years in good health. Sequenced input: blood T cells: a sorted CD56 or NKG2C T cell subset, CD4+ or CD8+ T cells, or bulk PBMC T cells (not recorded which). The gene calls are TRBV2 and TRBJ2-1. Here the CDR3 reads CASSDSDEQFF.